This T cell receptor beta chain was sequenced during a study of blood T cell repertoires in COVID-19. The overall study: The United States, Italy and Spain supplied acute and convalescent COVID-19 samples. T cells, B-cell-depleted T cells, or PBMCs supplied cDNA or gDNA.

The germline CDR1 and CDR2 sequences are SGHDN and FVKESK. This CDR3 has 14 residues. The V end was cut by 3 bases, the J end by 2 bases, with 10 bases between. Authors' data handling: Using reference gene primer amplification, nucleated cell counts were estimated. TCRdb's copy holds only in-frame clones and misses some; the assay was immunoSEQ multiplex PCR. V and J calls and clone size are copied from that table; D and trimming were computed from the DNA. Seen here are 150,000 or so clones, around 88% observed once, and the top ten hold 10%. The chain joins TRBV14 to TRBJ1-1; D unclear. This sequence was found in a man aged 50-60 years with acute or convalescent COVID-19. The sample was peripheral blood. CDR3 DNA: TGTGCCAGCAGCCATCGTCAGATAAACACTGAAGCTTTCTTT. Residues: CASSHRQINTEAFF. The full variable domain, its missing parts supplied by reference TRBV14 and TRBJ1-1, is EAGVTQFPSHSVIEKGQTVTLRCDPISGHDNLYWYRRVMGKEIKFLLHFVKESKQDESGMPNNRFLAERTGGTYSTLKVQPAELEDSGVYFCASSHRQINTEAFFGQGTRLTVV.